This T cell receptor (beta chain) was identified during a study of T cell responses to AZD1222 COVID-19 vaccine (dated by TCRdb to about 2021). Turning to the overall study: A total of 233 trial participants underwent TCR sequencing, of whom roughly 210 had received two doses of AZD1222 and roughly 26 had received two doses of the MenACWY control vaccine. Trial participants were enrolled into age subgroups of 18-55, 56-69 and 70-plus years, which contained about 160, 30 and 59 TCR-sequenced participants, respectively.

What the authors observed across the whole study: CD4 TCRs associated with the vaccine covered the entire spike protein, and the dominant responses were in regions 160-218 and 743-854. Because no samples from the day 14 peak response were available, repertoires could be characterized only after the peak T cell response. Nearly half of unique spike-specific TCRs reportedly recognized epitopes outside regions mutated in the B.1.351 and B.1.1.7 variants. Participants were mostly white British, with more females than males. The authors suggested clonal diversity may have been underestimated. In the small 56-69-year group, the increase in depth fell short of significance, most likely because of low power. Only five to seven AZD1222 recipients were SARS-CoV-2 seropositive at baseline, limiting conclusions about previously exposed vaccinees. A significant rise in spike-specific TCR breadth and depth was observed after two AZD1222 doses relative to day 0 and relative to MenACWY recipients.

Trimming costs V 5 bases and J 0 bases, and their ends lie 13 bases apart. Taken from cysteine to phenylalanine, the CDR3 has 15 residues. Only the CDR3 region is kept as DNA, spanning 45 bases read in frame from base 1. CDR1 and CDR2 are drawn from the germline V gene: SGHAT, FQNNGV. The CDR3 regions of human TCRbeta chains were analyzed by immunosequencing. Regarding the original processing steps: Repertoire TCRs were matched against a reference library of SARS-CoV-2-specific TCRs generated with the MIRA antigen-specificity platform. Breadth was defined as the fraction of unique TCRs that were SARS-CoV-2-associated, and depth was defined as the fraction of total T cells that were SARS-CoV-2-associated. Using the MIRA data, each spike-specific TCR was mapped to the spike region that the TCR reacts to and placed in a CD4 or CD8 class. Log10-transformed breadth and depth values were compared by one-way ANOVA with Sidak's multiple comparisons tests. Held by TCRdb, this immuneACCESS table contains in-frame sequences only and omits some clones. Under half of the omission traces to an unresolved V gene where checked; the cause of the rest is unknown. The D gene and trimming were derived from the DNA, and the V and J assignments and clone size from that table. The table for this sample lists about 79,000 clones; around 82% of them were counted only once. The biggest ten clones account for 1.3% of the sample.

With regard to this clone: The specificity of this receptor is unknown. There are no base qualities to consult, and no much larger clone falls within one base.

The time point label of this sample denotes: about 28 days (+/-7) after the second vaccine dose. AZD1222 recipients given second doses at about 4 weeks or at about 12 weeks were pooled, since spike-specific TCR depth and breadth were not found to differ between the two schedules. Vaccinee samples were obtained from the UK trials COV001 and COV002, which included a single-blind randomized controlled phase 2/3 trial of AZD1222 (ChAdOx1 nCoV-19) in healthy adults. For TCRbeta chain sequencing, PBMC samples from trial participants were taken at day 0 and at day 28 after the second dose. Here the chain combines TRBV11-2 and TRBJ2-5; perhaps TRBD2 is the D gene, with 6 bases matching. The material was peripheral blood, obtained 28 days after the second AZD1222 dose. The sequence derives from an adult who received the AZD1222 COVID-19 vaccine. At the DNA level, the sequence is TGTGCCAGCAGCCGGGGGTTGTGGGACCAAGAGACCCAGTACTTC. It specifies CASSRGLWDQETQYF.